What follows are 9 T cell receptor beta chains derived from one specimen sequenced in a study of technical replicates of blood from a few donors. Sequenced by immunoSEQ multiplex PCR; TCRdb stores in-frame clones only, minus some. The data show tens of thousands of clones, with about 92% seen just once and more than 3.5% held by the top ten. Input material: PBMCs. These receptors came from a human donor in good health. Some clones in this sample may be carry-over from other donors' samples.

This clone was picked up a small number of times. The genes are TRBV11-1 and TRBJ2-3, with 7 bases lining up with TRBD1. Germline CDR1 SGHAT, CDR2 FQDESV (reference sequence). The V and J ends lost 5 bases and 0 bases, in that order; junction bases with no gene match: 5. The CDR3 runs to 15 residues. The CDR3 region is CASSTTGLSTDTQYF. The CDR3 DNA sequence: TGTGCCAGCAGCACGACAGGGCTTAGCACAGATACGCAGTATTTT.

The chain combines TRBV18 with TRBJ1-4; no firm D call. The ends were cut back, 9 bases at V and 0 bases at J, with 14 bases in the middle. Germline CDR1 reads KGHSH; CDR2 reads LQKENI. CDR3 length: 15 amino acids. The CDR3 region is CASARAAATNEKLFF. CDR3 coding DNA: TGTGCCAGTGCGCGGGCGGCCGCAACTAATGAAAAACTGTTTTTT.

This rearrangement joins TRBV6-6 to TRBJ2-7, with TRBD2 matching 7 bases. The germline CDR1 and CDR2 sequences are MNHNY and SVGAGI (reference sequence). The J segment lost 5 bases and the V segment lost 1 base, leaving 5 bases of the junction unmatched. CDR3 size: 14 residues. CDR3 region: CASSYWRESHEQYF. CDR3 DNA sequence: TGTGCCAGCAGTTACTGGCGGGAGTCCCACGAGCAGTACTTC.

The rearrangement links TRBV7-8 to TRBJ2-7; D might be TRBD1 (5 bases). V lost 5 bases to trimming and J lost 1 base, with 9 bases between them. The CDR3 length is 13 residues. Germline V gives CDR1 SGHVS, CDR2 FQNEAQ. The CDR3 spells CASSPRVSYEQYF. CDR3 in DNA: TGTGCCAGCAGCCCCAGGGTGTCCTACGAGCAGTACTTC.

Note on this clone: Other nucleotide sequences in the sample specify the same CDR3. The chain joins TRBV6-1 to TRBJ2-3, with 10 bases that match TRBD1. J lost 2 bases, V lost 6 bases, and 5 bases had no gene match. The CDR3 runs to 15 residues. Germline CDR1 and CDR2: MNHNS and SASEGT. This CDR3 reads CASRGDRGNTDTQYF. CDR3 bases: TGTGCCAGCAGGGGGGACAGGGGAAACACAGATACGCAGTATTTT.

The chain couples TRBV27 to TRBJ2-7, with D unclear. The germline V gene encodes CDR1 MNHEY and CDR2 SMNVEV (reference sequence). The CDR3 runs to 12 residues. Trimming cost V 5 bases and J 2 bases, with 7 bases left between them. In DNA form, the CDR3 reads TGTGCCAGCAGTGCAGGCGCCTACGAGCAGTACTTC. This sequence encodes CASSAGAYEQYF.

This clone was counted between two and nine times. The chain links TRBV9 to TRBJ1-1; the D is unclear. The CDR3 length is 11 residues. Germline V gene lookup returns CDR1 SGDLS and CDR2 YYNGEE. Trimming took off 3 bases at V and 5 bases at J, with 5 bases between the two ends. The CDR3 loop is CASSAGTEAFF. In nucleotides, the CDR3 is TGTGCCAGCAGCGCCGGGACTGAAGCTTTCTTT.

The V gene is TRBV14, the J gene TRBJ1-2; no reliable D call. CDR3 length: 13 amino acids. CDR1 and CDR2 from the germline V gene are SGHDN and FVKESK. The V end lost 1 base, the J end lost 7 bases, and 10 bases lay between the germline ends. The CDR3 DNA sequence: TGTGCCAGCAGCCAAGTGATCGGGAGTGGCTACACCTTC. It encodes CASSQVIGSGYTF. Full variable domain (remainder filled in from reference TRBV14 and TRBJ1-2): EAGVTQFPSHSVIEKGQTVTLRCDPISGHDNLYWYRRVMGKEIKFLLHFVKESKQDESGMPNNRFLAERTGGTYSTLKVQPAELEDSGVYFCASSQVIGSGYTFGSGTRLTVV.

The rearrangement links TRBV7-9 to TRBJ1-4; no definite D call. Germline lookup yields CDR1 SEHNR and CDR2 FQNEAQ (reference sequence). There are 14 residues in the CDR3. V was cut by 2 bases and J by 7 bases, with 11 bases left in between. The CDR3 DNA reads as TGTGCCAGCAGCTTATCATTATCGGGTGAAAAACTGTTTTTT. It codes for CASSLSLSGEKLFF.